This TCR beta chain is from a study of T-cell memory formation after mild COVID-19. 5'RACE, which relied on constant-segment primers, yielded TCR alpha and TCR beta cDNA libraries carrying sample barcodes and UMIs. MiXCR was run by TCRdb on the 5' RACE reads, yielding one entry per CDR3 protein. This repertoire shows fewer than 350,000 distinct CDR3 sequences, roughly 18% found once; its top ten account for roughly 23%. The CDR3 spans 12 residues. Germline CDR1 DFQATT, CDR2 SNEGSKA (reference sequence). General study results and limits: Clones that got smaller from day 15 to 85 had even CD4/CD8, while clones growing later tipped toward CD4+. Of the contracting clones, CD4+ ones lay mainly in CM and EM, and CD8+ ones in EMRA.

To note about this clonotype: What it recognizes is unknown.

The sample comprised PBMCs or a T cell subset sorted from them (not recorded which). The receptor's source is a young man who had mild COVID-19 (a few samples of this study predate the infection). Cell type and time point are not known. V usage is TRBV20-1 and J usage is TRBJ1-1; possible D gene TRBD1, 6 bases. CDR3 bases: TGCAGCGCAAGACAGGAGCCTTTAGGGGCTTTCTTT. It is translated as CSARQEPLGAFF.